These 2 T cell receptor beta chains share one sample of origin, sequenced in a study of T cell responses to AZD1222 COVID-19 vaccine (dated by TCRdb to the early 2020s). The time point label here, explained by the study, means: baseline before first vaccination. Libraries were constructed by the immunoSEQ multiplex PCR assay. As stored in TCRdb, this immuneACCESS dataset retains in-frame rearrangements with V and J assigned. A fraction of the clones does not appear; measured against another copy, unresolved V genes explain less than half of the discrepancy, and the remainder lacks a known reason. This sample gives about 96,000 clones in total; roughly nine tenths of them show up just once. The top ten clonotypes cover roughly 1.5% of the sample. The sample was peripheral blood, taken on day 0 of AZD1222 vaccination. The receptors derive from an adult in good health.

V is TRBV6-5 and J is TRBJ1-5, with D uncertain. This CDR3 is 13 amino acids long. Between the trimmed V and J ends, which lost 0 bases and 7 bases, there was a span of 7 bases. Germline lookup yields CDR1 MNHEY and CDR2 SVGAGI. The CDR3 is CASSYSSWQPQHF. The CDR3, as DNA: TGTGCCAGCAGTTACTCATCTTGGCAGCCCCAGCATTTT.

The V gene is TRBV4-3, the J gene TRBJ2-2; D is possibly TRBD2 (6 bases). There are 17 residues in the CDR3. Trimming took off 4 bases at V and 2 bases at J, with 17 bases between the two ends. CDR1 is LGHNA and CDR2 is YSLEER in the germline V gene. As DNA, the CDR3 is TGCGCCAGCAGCCGGGATTCCGGGACTGAAAACACCGGGGAGCTGTTTTTT. Amino acid sequence: CASSRDSGTENTGELFF.